Described below is a single T cell receptor beta chain sequence and its context. These data are taken from a study of cytomegalovirus exposure and HLA in healthy donors. The PCR contained 60 Vbeta and 13 Jbeta primers. Method: immunoSEQ multiplex PCR; TCRdb's copy keeps in-frame clones and lacks some. The profile shows about 180,000 clones, around 77% of them singletons. This clonotype was obtained from a man in his 60s in good health and CMV-seronegative. Specimen: PBMCs.

DNA for the CDR3: TGTGCCAGAAGCTCGGGAGGGAGCTACACCTTC. Its protein is CARSSGGSYTF. The chain couples TRBV5-3 to TRBJ1-2; the D is unclear. TRBV5-3 belongs to the ORF category, with a function that is uncertain. The CDR3 loop spans 11 amino acids. V dropped 3 bases and J dropped 9 bases, with 9 bases sitting between them.